This T cell receptor beta chain derives from a study of blood T cell repertoires in COVID-19. At the level of the study: Samples taken during acute and convalescent COVID-19 were collected in the United States, Italy and Spain. Sources were T cells, B-cell-depleted T cells, or PBMCs; the material itself was cDNA or gDNA.

Assay used: immunoSEQ multiplex PCR; TCRdb lists only in-frame clones, some missing. Of under 200,000 clones in the sample, 85% were seen once. V dropped 8 bases and J dropped 6; count of bases not matched to a gene: 15. This CDR3 region has 15 residues. Germline CDR1 is MDHEN and CDR2 is SYDVKM. In this sample, this clone turned up a few times. The source is a woman older than 75 with acute or convalescent COVID-19. V is TRBV28 and J is TRBJ1-1; 7 positions match TRBD1. What was sequenced was peripheral blood. CDR3 sequence: CASDPGTARRAEAFF. The CDR3 coding sequence is TGTGCCAGCGACCCCGGGACAGCGCGGCGGGCTGAAGCTTTCTTT.